This TCR beta chain comes out of a study of CD8 T cells in Susac syndrome. The CDR3 spans 18 residues. Germline V gene lookup returns CDR1 MRHNA and CDR2 SNTAGT. V lost 3 bases and J lost 3; bases outside the gene matches: 7. In blood CD8+ and CD4+ T cells, TCR beta underwent sequencing. Reverse transcription of about 0.45 to 1 ug RNA was performed with random hexamers. Amplification of TCR beta CDR3 across 54 Vbeta and 13 Jbeta was performed with immunoSEQ multiplex PCR. Via MiXCR, TCRdb re-called the immunoSEQ multiplex PCR reads, giving one row per CDR3 protein. The sample yields about 300,000 distinct CDR3 sequences, roughly 85% seen once.

The sequence was obtained from a human donor with multiple sclerosis. The sequencing input was CD8+ T cells from PBMCs. The chain has TRBV6-4 and TRBJ2-5; TRBD2 agrees at 16 bases. CDR3 in DNA: TGTGCCAGCAGTGAACATTTTGGGACTAGCGGGAGGGAAGAGACCCAGTACTTC. Encoded protein: CASSEHFGTSGREETQYF.